The 5 T cell receptor beta chains reported below all come from one sample, sequenced in a study of T-cell memory formation after mild COVID-19. TCRdb recomputed calls from the 5' RACE reads with MiXCR, one row per CDR3 protein. The sample holds approximately 350,000 distinct CDR3 sequences, roughly 14% seen once. Sequenced input: PBMCs or a T cell subset sorted from them (not recorded which). Source of these receptors: a man aged 18 to 30 who had mild COVID-19 (a few samples of this study predate the infection). Cell type and time point are not known.

This clonotype was observed a few times. This sequence joins TRBV5-1 and TRBJ1-5; 7 nucleotides match TRBD1. This CDR3 is built from 14 residues. In germline, CDR1 is SGHRS, CDR2 YFSETQ. The V segment lost 0 bases and the J segment 7 bases; nucleotides outside the gene matches: 4. For the CDR3, the DNA is TGCGCCAGCAGCTTGGAGGGGGCCGACCAGCCCCAGCATTTT. Protein sequence: CASSLEGADQPQHF. Full variable domain (rest looked up from reference TRBV5-1 and TRBJ1-5): KAGVTQTPRYLIKTRGQQVTLSCSPISGHRSVSWYQQTPGQGLQFLFEYFSETQRNKGNFPGRFSGRQFSNSRSEMNVSTLELGDSALYLCASSLEGADQPQHFGDGTRLSIL.

This chain connects TRBV10-3 to TRBJ1-4, with D possibly being TRBD1 (6 bases). Germline CDR1 reads ENHRY; CDR2 reads SYGVKD. This CDR3 comprises 12 residues. The V end was cut by 11 bases, the J end by 5 bases, with 12 bases between. The CDR3 nucleotides are TGTGCCGCCGGACAGTTAAATGAAAAACTGTTTTTT. Protein sequence: CAAGQLNEKLFF.

This clonotype was seen a few times. The V gene is TRBV7-9, the J gene TRBJ1-5; D is perhaps TRBD1 (5 bases). This CDR3 spans 16 amino acids. The V end lost 5 bases, the J end lost 2 bases, and 16 bases lay between the germline ends. Looked up from germline, CDR1 is SEHNR and CDR2 is FQNEAQ (reference sequence). DNA for the CDR3: TGTGCCAGCAGCGGAGCGGGGGGGAGCCGCAATCAGCCCCAGCATTTT. Translated: CASSGAGGSRNQPQHF. Looking up the rest from reference TRBV7-9 and TRBJ1-5 gives the full variable domain: DTGVSQNPRHKITKRGQNVTFRCDPISEHNRLYWYRQTLGQGPEFLTYFQNEAQLEKSRLLSDRFSAERPKGSFSTLEIQRTEQGDSAMYLCASSGAGGSRNQPQHFGDGTRLSIL.

This clonotype was counted many times. The chain is built from TRBV27 and TRBJ2-3; D gene unclear. The CDR3 contains 14 residues. Germline V gene lookup returns CDR1 MNHEY and CDR2 SMNVEV (reference sequence). V shed 3 bases and J shed 3 bases, with 10 bases lying between them. CDR3 region: CASSFLGSTDTQYF. CDR3 sequence (DNA): TGTGCCAGCAGTTTCCTTGGTTCAACAGATACGCAGTATTTT.

This clonotype was seen a few times. The chain is built from TRBV2 and TRBJ2-7, with 9 bases matching TRBD2. The CDR3 is 15 amino acids. V shed 6 bases and J 0 bases; nucleotides not matched to a gene: 6. From germline, CDR1 is SNHLY and CDR2 FYNNEI. CDR3 sequence: CASRETSGSSYEQYV. The CDR3 nucleotides are TGTGCCAGCAGGGAGACTAGCGGTTCCTCCTACGAGCAGTACGTC.